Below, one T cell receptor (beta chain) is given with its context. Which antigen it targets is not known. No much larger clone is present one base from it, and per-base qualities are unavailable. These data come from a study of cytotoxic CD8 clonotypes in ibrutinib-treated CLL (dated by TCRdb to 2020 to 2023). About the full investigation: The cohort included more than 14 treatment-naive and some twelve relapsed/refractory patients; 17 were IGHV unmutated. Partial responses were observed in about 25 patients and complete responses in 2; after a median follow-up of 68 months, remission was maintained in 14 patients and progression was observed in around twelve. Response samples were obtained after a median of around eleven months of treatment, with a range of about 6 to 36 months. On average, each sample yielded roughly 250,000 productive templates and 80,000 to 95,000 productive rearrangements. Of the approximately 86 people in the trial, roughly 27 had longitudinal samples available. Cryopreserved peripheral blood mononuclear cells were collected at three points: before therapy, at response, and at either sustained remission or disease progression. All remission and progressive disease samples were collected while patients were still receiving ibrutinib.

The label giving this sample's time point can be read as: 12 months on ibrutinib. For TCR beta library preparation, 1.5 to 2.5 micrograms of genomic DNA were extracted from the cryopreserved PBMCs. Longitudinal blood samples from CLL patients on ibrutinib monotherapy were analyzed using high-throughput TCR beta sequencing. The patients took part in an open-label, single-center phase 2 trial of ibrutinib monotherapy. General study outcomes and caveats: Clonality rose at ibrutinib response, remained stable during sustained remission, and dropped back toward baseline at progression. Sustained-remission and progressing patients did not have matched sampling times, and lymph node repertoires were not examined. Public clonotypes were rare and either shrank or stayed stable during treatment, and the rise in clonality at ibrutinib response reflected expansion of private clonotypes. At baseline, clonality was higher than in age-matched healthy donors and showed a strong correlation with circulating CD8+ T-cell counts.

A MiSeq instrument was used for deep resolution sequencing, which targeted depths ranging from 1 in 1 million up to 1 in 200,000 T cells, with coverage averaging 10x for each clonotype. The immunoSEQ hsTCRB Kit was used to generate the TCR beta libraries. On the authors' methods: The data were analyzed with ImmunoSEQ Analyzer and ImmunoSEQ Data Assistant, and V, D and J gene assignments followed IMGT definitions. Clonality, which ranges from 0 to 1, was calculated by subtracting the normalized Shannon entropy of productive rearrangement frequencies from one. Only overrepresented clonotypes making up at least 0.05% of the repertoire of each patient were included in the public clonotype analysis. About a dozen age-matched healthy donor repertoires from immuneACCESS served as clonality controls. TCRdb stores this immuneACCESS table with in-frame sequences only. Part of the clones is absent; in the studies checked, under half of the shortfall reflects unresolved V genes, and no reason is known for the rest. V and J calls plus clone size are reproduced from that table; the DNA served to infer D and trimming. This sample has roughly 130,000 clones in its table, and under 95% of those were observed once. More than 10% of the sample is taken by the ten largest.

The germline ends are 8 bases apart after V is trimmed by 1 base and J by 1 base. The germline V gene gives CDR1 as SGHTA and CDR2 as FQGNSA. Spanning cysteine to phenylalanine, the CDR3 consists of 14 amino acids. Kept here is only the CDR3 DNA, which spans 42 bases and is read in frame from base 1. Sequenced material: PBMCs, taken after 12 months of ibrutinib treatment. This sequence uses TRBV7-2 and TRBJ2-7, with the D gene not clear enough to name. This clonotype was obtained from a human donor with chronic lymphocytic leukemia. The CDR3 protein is CASSLVPSSYEQYF. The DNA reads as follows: TGTGCCAGCAGCTTAGTCCCAAGTTCCTACGAGCAGTACTTC.